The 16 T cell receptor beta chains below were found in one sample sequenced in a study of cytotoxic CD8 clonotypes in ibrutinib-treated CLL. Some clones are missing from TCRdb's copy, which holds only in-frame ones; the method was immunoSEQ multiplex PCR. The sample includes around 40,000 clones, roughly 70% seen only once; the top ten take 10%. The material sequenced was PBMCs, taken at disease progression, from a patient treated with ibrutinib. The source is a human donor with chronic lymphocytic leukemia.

As DNA, the CDR3 is TGTGCCAGCAGTCCCCGGACGGACATCGGCAATCAGCCCCAGCATTTT. Translated, it gives CASSPRTDIGNQPQHF. The V and J genes are TRBV11-2 and TRBJ1-5; maybe TRBD1 (5 bases). Per germline, CDR1 SGHAT and CDR2 FQNNGV. There are 16 residues in the CDR3. Trimming pared 6 bases from V and 2 bases from J, leaving 17 bases between. Based on the CDR3 plus reference TRBV11-2 and TRBJ1-5, the full variable domain is EAGVAQSPRYKIIEKRQSVAFWCNPISGHATLYWYQQILGQGPKLLIQFQNNGVVDDSQLPKDRFSAERLKGVDSTLKIQPAKLEDSAVYLCASSPRTDIGNQPQHFGDGTRLSIL.

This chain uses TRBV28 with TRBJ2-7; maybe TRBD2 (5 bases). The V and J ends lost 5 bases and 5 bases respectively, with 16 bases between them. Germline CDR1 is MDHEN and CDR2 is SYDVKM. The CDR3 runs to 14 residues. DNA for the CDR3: TGTGCCAGCAGTCTGAGGGAAGGGTACAACGAGCAGTACTTC. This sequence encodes CASSLREGYNEQYF.

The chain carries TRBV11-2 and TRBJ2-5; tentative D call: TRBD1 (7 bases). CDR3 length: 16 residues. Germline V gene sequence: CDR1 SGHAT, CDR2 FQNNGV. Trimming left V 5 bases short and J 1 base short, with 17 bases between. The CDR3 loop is CASSPRAGGPQETQYF. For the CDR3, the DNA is TGTGCCAGCAGCCCCCGGGCAGGGGGGCCCCAAGAGACCCAGTACTTC. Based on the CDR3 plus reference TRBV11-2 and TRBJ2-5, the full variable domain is EAGVAQSPRYKIIEKRQSVAFWCNPISGHATLYWYQQILGQGPKLLIQFQNNGVVDDSQLPKDRFSAERLKGVDSTLKIQPAKLEDSAVYLCASSPRAGGPQETQYFGPGTRLLVL.

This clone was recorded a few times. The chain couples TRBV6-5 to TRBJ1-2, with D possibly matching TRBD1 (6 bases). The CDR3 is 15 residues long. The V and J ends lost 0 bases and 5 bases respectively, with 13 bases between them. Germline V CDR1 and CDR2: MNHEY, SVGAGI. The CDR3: CASSYSRQASYGYTF. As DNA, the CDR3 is TGTGCCAGCAGTTACTCGAGACAGGCTAGTTATGGCTACACCTTC.

The chain's CDR3 is CASSARQTYTGELFF. CDR3 bases: TGTGCCAGCAGTGCTCGACAGACATACACCGGGGAGCTGTTTTTT. The chain is built from TRBV2 and TRBJ2-2; TRBD1 might be the D (5 bases). Germline V gives CDR1 SNHLY, CDR2 FYNNEI. V was pared by 4 bases and J by 3 bases, with 12 bases between. The length of the CDR3 is 15 residues.

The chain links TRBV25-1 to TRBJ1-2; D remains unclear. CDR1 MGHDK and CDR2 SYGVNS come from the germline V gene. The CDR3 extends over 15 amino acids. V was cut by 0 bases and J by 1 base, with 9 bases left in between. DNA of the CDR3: TGTGCCAGCAGTGAATATGATCCCATTAACTATGGCTACACCTTC. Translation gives CASSEYDPINYGYTF.

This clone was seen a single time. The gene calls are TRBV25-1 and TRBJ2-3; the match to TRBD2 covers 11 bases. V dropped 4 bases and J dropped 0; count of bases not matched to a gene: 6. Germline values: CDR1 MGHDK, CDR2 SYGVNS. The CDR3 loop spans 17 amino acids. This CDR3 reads CASSARLAGPSTDTQYF. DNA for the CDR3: TGTGCCAGCAGTGCTAGACTAGCGGGACCTAGCACAGATACGCAGTATTTT.

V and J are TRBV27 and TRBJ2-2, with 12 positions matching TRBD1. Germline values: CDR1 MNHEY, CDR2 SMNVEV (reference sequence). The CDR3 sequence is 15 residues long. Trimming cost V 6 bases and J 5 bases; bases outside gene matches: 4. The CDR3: CASRGQGAVTGELFF. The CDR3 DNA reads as TGTGCCAGCAGGGGACAGGGGGCCGTTACCGGGGAGCTGTTTTTT.

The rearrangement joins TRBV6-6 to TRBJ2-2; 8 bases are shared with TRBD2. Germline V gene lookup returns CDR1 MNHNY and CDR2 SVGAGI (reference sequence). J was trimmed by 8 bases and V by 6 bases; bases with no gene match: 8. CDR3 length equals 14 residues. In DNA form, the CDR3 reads TGTGCCAGCAGCCTGACGGGGGGGGAAGGGGAGCTGTTTTTT. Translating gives CASSLTGGEGELFF.

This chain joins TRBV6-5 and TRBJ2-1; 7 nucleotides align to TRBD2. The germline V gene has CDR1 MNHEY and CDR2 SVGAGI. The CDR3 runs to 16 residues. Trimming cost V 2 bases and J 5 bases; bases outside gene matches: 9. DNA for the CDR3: TGTGCCAGCAGTTACGGAAACCCGGGACTAAACAATGAGCAGTTCTTC. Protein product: CASSYGNPGLNNEQFF.

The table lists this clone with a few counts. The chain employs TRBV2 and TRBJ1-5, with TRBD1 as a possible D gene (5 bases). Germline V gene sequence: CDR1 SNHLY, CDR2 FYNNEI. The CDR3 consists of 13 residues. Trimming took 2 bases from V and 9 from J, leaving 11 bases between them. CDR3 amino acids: CASSELQGLPQHF. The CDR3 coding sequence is TGTGCCAGCAGTGAACTCCAGGGCCTGCCCCAGCATTTT. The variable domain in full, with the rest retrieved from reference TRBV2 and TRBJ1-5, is EPEVTQTPSHQVTQMGQEVILRCVPISNHLYFYWYRQILGQKVEFLVSFYNNEISEKSEIFDDQFSVERPDGSNFTLKIRSTKLEDSAMYFCASSELQGLPQHFGDGTRLSIL.

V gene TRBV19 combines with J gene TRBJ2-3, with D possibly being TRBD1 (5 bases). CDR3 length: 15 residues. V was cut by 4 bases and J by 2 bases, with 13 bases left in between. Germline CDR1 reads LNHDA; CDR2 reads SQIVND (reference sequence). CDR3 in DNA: TGTGCCAGTAGTAAGCGTCAGGGTTCCACAGATACGCAGTATTTT. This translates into CASSKRQGSTDTQYF.

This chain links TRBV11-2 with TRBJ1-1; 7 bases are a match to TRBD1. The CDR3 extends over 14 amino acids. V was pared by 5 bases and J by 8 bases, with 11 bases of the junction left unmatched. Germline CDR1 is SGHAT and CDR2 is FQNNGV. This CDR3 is CASSLHWGQKEAFF. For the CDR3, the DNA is TGTGCCAGCAGCCTCCATTGGGGACAGAAGGAAGCTTTCTTT.

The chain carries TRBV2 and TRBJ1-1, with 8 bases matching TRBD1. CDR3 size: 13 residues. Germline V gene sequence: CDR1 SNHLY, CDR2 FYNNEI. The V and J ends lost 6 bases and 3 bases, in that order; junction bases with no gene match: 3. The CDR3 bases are TGTGCCAGCAGGTACAGGGGGGACACTGAAGCTTTCTTT. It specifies CASRYRGDTEAFF.

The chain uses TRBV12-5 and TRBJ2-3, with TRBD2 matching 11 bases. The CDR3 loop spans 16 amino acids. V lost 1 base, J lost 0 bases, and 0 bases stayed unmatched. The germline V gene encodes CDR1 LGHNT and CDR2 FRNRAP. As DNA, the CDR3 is TGTGCTAGTGGTTTGGGACTAGCGGGGAGCACAGATACGCAGTATTTT. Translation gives CASGLGLAGSTDTQYF.

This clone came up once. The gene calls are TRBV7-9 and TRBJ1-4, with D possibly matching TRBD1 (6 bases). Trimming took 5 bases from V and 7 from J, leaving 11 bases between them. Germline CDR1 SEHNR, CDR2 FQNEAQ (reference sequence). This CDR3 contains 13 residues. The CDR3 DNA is TGTGCCAGCAGCCAGGGGAGTGGTGAAAAACTGTTTTTT. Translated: CASSQGSGEKLFF.